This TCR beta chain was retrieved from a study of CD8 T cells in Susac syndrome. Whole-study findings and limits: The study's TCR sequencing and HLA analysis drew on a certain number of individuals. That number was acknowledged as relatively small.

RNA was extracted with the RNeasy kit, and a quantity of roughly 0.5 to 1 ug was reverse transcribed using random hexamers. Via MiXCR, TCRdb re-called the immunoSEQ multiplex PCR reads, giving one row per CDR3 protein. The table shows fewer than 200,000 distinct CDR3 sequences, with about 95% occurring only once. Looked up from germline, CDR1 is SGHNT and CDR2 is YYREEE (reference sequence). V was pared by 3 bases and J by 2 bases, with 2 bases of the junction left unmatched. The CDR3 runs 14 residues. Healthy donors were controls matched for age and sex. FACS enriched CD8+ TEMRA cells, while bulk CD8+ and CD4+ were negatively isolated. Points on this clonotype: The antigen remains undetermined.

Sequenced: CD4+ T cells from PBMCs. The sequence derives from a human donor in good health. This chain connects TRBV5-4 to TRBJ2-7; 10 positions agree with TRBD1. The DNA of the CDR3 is TGTGCCAGCAGCTCGGACAGGGGGGCCTACGAGCAGTACTTC. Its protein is CASSSDRGAYEQYF.